The 13 T cell receptor beta chains below come from one sample, sequenced in a study of control samples from healthy donors and cancer patients. Sequencing was performed with immunoSEQ multiplex PCR; in TCRdb, only in-frame clones are kept and a portion is missing. The repertoire consists of about 70,000 clones, with over 70% occurring once and the leading ten covering 25% to 30%. Sequenced: blood. These receptors were collected from a man aged 50-59 years in good health.

This sequence joins TRBV30 and TRBJ1-5, with 7 bases identical to TRBD1. The V and J ends lost 5 bases and 1 base, in that order; junction bases with no gene match: 5. CDR1 and CDR2 from the germline V gene are GTSNPN and SVGIG (reference sequence). CDR3 size: 14 residues. The DNA for the CDR3 is TGTGCCTGGCAAACAGGGGACAGCAATCAGCCCCAGCATTTT. Protein product: CAWQTGDSNQPQHF. The complete variable domain, with remaining parts taken from reference TRBV30 and TRBJ1-5, reads SQTIHQWPATLVQPVGSPLSLECTVEGTSNPNLYWYRQAAGRGLQLLFYSVGIGQISSEVPQNLSASRPQDRQFILSSKKLLLSDSGFYLCAWQTGDSNQPQHFGDGTRLSIL.

This clone was counted once. The rearrangement joins TRBV30 to TRBJ1-1, with 7 bases aligning to TRBD1. Trimming removed 4 bases from V and 0 bases from J; junction bases left unmatched: 2. CDR1 GTSNPN and CDR2 SVGIG come from the germline V gene (reference sequence). The CDR3 is made up of 13 amino acids. The CDR3 region has the DNA TGTGCCTGGAACAGGGGAATGAACACTGAAGCTTTCTTT. Encoded protein: CAWNRGMNTEAFF. The complete variable domain, with remaining parts taken from reference TRBV30 and TRBJ1-1, reads SQTIHQWPATLVQPVGSPLSLECTVEGTSNPNLYWYRQAAGRGLQLLFYSVGIGQISSEVPQNLSASRPQDRQFILSSKKLLLSDSGFYLCAWNRGMNTEAFFGQGTRLTVV.

This chain uses TRBV3-1 (or the pseudogene TRBV3-2) with TRBJ2-5, with a tentative D call TRBD2 (5 bases). CDR1 and CDR2 from the germline V gene are LGHDT and YNNKEL (reference sequence). The CDR3 spans 14 residues. The V end lost 10 bases, the J end lost 2 bases, and 17 bases lay between the germline ends. This CDR3 is CATLSPRGQETQYF. In DNA, the CDR3 is TGTGCCACCCTTTCCCCCCGGGGACAAGAGACCCAGTACTTC.

The chain employs TRBV29-1 and TRBJ2-1; 8 nucleotides align to TRBD1. Germline V CDR1 and CDR2: SQVTM, ANQGSEA. CDR3 length: 15 residues. After removal of 4 bases from V and 0 bases from J, the junction contained 5 bases not matched to a gene. The DNA of the CDR3 is TGCAGCGTTGGGTCAGGGGGCCTCTCCTACAATGAGCAGTTCTTC. As protein: CSVGSGGLSYNEQFF.

The chain joins TRBV2 to TRBJ1-1; D gene ambiguous. The germline V gene has CDR1 SNHLY and CDR2 FYNNEI. The V end lost 8 bases, the J end lost 0 bases, and 10 bases lay between the germline ends. This CDR3 is 13 amino acids long. CDR3 nucleotide sequence: TGTGCCAGCGGCCATCCTATGAACACTGAAGCTTTCTTT. It encodes CASGHPMNTEAFF.

CDR3 nucleotides: TGTGCCAGCAGCATTCGGAACTACGAGCAGTACTTC. Its protein product is CASSIRNYEQYF. This sequence joins TRBV5-6 and TRBJ2-7, with D uncertain. The germline V gene encodes CDR1 SGHDT and CDR2 YYEEEE. V was trimmed by 4 bases and J by 3 bases, leaving 8 bases between them. The CDR3 contains 12 residues.

The V gene is TRBV12-3 or TRBV12-4, the J gene TRBJ2-7; TRBD2 aligns across 7 bases. The CDR3 has 13 residues. The trim removed 7 bases at V and 7 bases at J, leaving 10 bases unmatched. Here the CDR3 DNA reads TGTGCCAGCACCCAGCGGGGATCCCGGGAGCAGTACTTC. Its protein product is CASTQRGSREQYF.

The chain uses TRBV28 and TRBJ1-2; D is uncertain. CDR3 size: 13 residues. The germline V gene encodes CDR1 MDHEN and CDR2 SYDVKM. Deletions cut 10 bases from V and 1 base from J, with 13 bases between. CDR3 amino acids: CATHINNNYGYTF. The CDR3 DNA reads TGTGCCACTCATATCAACAATAACTATGGCTACACCTTC.

The rearrangement joins TRBV11-2 to TRBJ1-3; no firm D call. V was clipped by 4 bases and J by 4 bases, with 20 bases between them. The CDR3 is 17 amino acids. The germline V gene has CDR1 SGHAT and CDR2 FQNNGV. DNA of the CDR3: TGTGCCAGCAGCTCCTTGACTTTTTTCCGCCGGGGAAACACCATATATTTT. This codes for CASSSLTFFRRGNTIYF.

This sequence joins TRBV18 and TRBJ2-1; TRBD2 matches 11 bases. Per the germline V gene, CDR1 is KGHSH and CDR2 is LQKENI. V lost 4 bases to trimming and J lost 2 bases; unmatched junction nucleotides: 7. The CDR3 contains 17 residues. CDR3 coding DNA: TGTGCCAGCTCACTTCGTAGCGGGGGGGCTACCTACAATGAGCAGTTCTTC. Protein sequence: CASSLRSGGATYNEQFF.

The V gene is TRBV5-6, the J gene TRBJ2-6; 7 bases match TRBD2. In germline, CDR1 is SGHDT, CDR2 YYEEEE. The CDR3 has 15 amino acids. With 4 bases clipped from V and 5 bases from J, the junction kept 6 bases outside the gene matches. The CDR3 DNA sequence: TGTGCCAGCAGCCCCCGAGCGGGGAGGGCCAACGTCCTGACTTTC. Its protein is CASSPRAGRANVLTF.

The V and J genes are TRBV9 and TRBJ2-2, with D possibly matching TRBD1 (5 bases). Trimming removed 2 bases at V and 2 bases at J, with 13 bases between. The CDR3 is 16 residues long. Germline CDR1 reads SGDLS; CDR2 reads YYNGEE. CDR3 sequence: CASSVGGARNTGELFF. In DNA form, the CDR3 reads TGTGCCAGCAGCGTGGGTGGGGCTAGAAACACCGGGGAGCTGTTTTTT.

Within the sample, this clone is large (0.1 to 1%). The CDR3 is CASSHTQRSSYNSPLHF. The DNA for the CDR3 is TGTGCCAGCAGCCACACCCAGAGGAGCTCCTATAATTCACCCCTCCACTTT. The V and J genes are TRBV7-9 and TRBJ1-6; D gene uncertain. The CDR3 totals 17 residues. V lost 5 bases, J lost 0 bases, and 14 bases lay in between. CDR1 is SEHNR and CDR2 is FQNEAQ in the germline V gene (reference sequence).